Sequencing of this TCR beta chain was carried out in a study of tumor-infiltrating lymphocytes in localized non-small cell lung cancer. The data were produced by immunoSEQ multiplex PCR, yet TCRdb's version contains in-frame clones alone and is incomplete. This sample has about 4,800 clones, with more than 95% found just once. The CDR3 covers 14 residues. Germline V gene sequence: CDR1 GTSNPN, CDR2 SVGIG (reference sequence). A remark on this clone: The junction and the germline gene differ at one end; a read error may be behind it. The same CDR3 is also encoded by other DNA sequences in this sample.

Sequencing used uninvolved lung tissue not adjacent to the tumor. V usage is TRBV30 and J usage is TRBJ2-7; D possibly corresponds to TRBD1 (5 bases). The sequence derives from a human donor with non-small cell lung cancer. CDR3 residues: CAWSYLGAMGEQYF. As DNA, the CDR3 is TGTGCTTGGAGTTATCTTGGGGCCATGGGGGAGCAGTACTTC.